Each of the 15 T cell receptor beta chains below was sequenced from the same sample in a study of cytomegalovirus exposure and HLA in healthy donors. In the PCR, 60 Vbeta and 13 Jbeta primers were used. Some clones are missing from TCRdb's copy, which holds only in-frame ones; the method was immunoSEQ multiplex PCR. The sample yields roughly 180,000 clones, roughly 8.7% seen once. The specimen was PBMCs. These receptors were taken from a woman aged 30 to 39 in good health and CMV-seropositive.

In DNA, the CDR3 is TGTGCCGCAGGTAGCGGGGGGGGCACAGATACGCAGTATTTT. Its translation: CAAGSGGGTDTQYF. The rearrangement links TRBV7-9 to TRBJ2-3; TRBD2 agrees at 11 bases. The CDR3 sequence is 14 residues long. With V trimmed by 11 bases and J by 1 base, 5 bases remained unmatched. The germline V gene encodes CDR1 SEHNR and CDR2 FQNEAQ (reference sequence).

The chain recombines TRBV2 with TRBJ2-3, with 9 bases aligning to TRBD1. Per germline, CDR1 SNHLY and CDR2 FYNNEI. V trimming: 6 bases; J trimming: 6 bases; junction bases outside the gene matches: 7. CDR3 length equals 14 residues. CDR3: CASSTDRGDDTQYF. CDR3 bases: TGTGCCAGCAGCACGGACAGGGGAGACGATACGCAGTATTTT.

This clone was counted between two and nine times. In nucleotides, the CDR3 is TGTGCCAGCAGTTTATTACCGACGGGTTATAGCAATCAGCCCCAGCATTTT. Translating it yields CASSLLPTGYSNQPQHF. V usage is TRBV27 and J usage is TRBJ1-5, with D hard to call. V lost 1 base, J lost 0 bases, and 13 bases lay in between. CDR3 length equals 17 residues. The V gene's germline CDR1 is MNHEY and CDR2 SMNVEV (reference sequence).

The genes are TRBV29-1 and TRBJ2-5; 7 bases align to TRBD2. The CDR3 has 13 amino acids. V gave up 4 bases and J gave up 2 bases; unmatched junction bases: 4. From germline, CDR1 is SQVTM and CDR2 ANQGSEA. The CDR3 DNA sequence: TGCAGCGTTGCCGGACTAGTACAAGAGACCCAGTACTTC. It specifies CSVAGLVQETQYF.

In this sample, this clone turned up a few times. The chain joins TRBV7-7 to TRBJ2-3; 11 bases fit TRBD1. Germline loops: CDR1 SSHAT, CDR2 FNYEAQ (reference sequence). The CDR3 consists of 15 residues. The junction had 5 bases not matched to a gene; V was cut back by 5 bases and J by 4 bases. In DNA form, the CDR3 reads TGTGCCAGCAGCCCTGGACAGGGGGCTGCAGATACGCAGTATTTT. Its protein is CASSPGQGAADTQYF.

The chain carries TRBV25-1 and TRBJ2-7; possible D gene TRBD1, 5 bases. V was trimmed by 3 bases and J by 4 bases, leaving 13 bases between them. This CDR3 has 14 residues. Germline CDR1 is MGHDK and CDR2 is SYGVNS. CDR3 amino acids: CASSDPTGPYEQYF. DNA for the CDR3: TGTGCCAGCAGTGACCCCACAGGACCTTACGAGCAGTACTTC.

The sample holds a few counts of this clone. The chain has TRBV29-1 and TRBJ2-6; D is ambiguous. Trimming pared 1 base from V and 0 bases from J, leaving 4 bases between. Germline CDR1 SQVTM, CDR2 ANQGSEA. CDR3 size: 14 residues. The CDR3 nucleotides are TGCAGCGTTGAAGTCAGCTCTGGGGCCAACGTCCTGACTTTC. It encodes CSVEVSSGANVLTF.

The chain couples TRBV7-6 to TRBJ2-1; 9 bases are shared with TRBD2. Germline V gene data show CDR1 as SGHVS and CDR2 as FNYEAQ. The CDR3 runs to 14 residues. V shed 3 bases, J shed 8 bases, and the junction held 5 bases outside the gene matches. This CDR3 is CASSLGLASDEQFF. The CDR3 DNA is TGTGCCAGCAGCTTGGGACTAGCCTCGGATGAGCAGTTCTTC.

This clone was detected only a few times. The chain is built from TRBV29-1 and TRBJ1-4; D gene unclear. The germline V and J ends were trimmed by 6 bases and 3 bases, with 5 bases remaining between them. The CDR3 sequence is 11 residues long. From germline, CDR1 is SQVTM and CDR2 ANQGSEA. Here the CDR3 reads CSVGANEKLFF. CDR3 bases: TGCAGCGTAGGAGCTAATGAAAAACTGTTTTTT.

This clone was recorded a few times. This chain links TRBV30 with TRBJ2-5; 12 bases map to TRBD1. This CDR3 region has 13 residues. Germline V gives CDR1 GTSNPN, CDR2 SVGIG (reference sequence). V lost 5 bases, J lost 5 bases, and 3 bases stayed unmatched. The CDR3 is CAWGTGGAETQYF. In DNA form, the CDR3 reads TGTGCCTGGGGGACAGGGGGCGCGGAGACCCAGTACTTC.

CDR3: CASTFWGGDYGYTF. CDR3 in DNA: TGTGCCAGCACCTTCTGGGGGGGCGACTATGGCTACACCTTC. The chain carries TRBV7-2 and TRBJ1-2; D may be TRBD1 (6 bases). The CDR3 is made up of 14 amino acids. Between the trimmed V and J ends, which lost 7 bases and 3 bases, there was a span of 15 bases. Germline assignment: CDR1 SGHTA and CDR2 FQGNSA.

This clone occurred a few times. The gene calls are TRBV19 and TRBJ1-4; 7 positions match TRBD1. The V gene end was trimmed by 7 bases and the J gene end by 2 bases; junction bases not matched to a gene: 19. The V gene's germline CDR1 is LNHDA and CDR2 SQIVND (reference sequence). The CDR3 covers 19 residues. The CDR3 is CASTPPPTTGVGTNEKLFF. The CDR3 nucleotides are TGTGCCAGTACCCCGCCCCCCACAACAGGGGTAGGGACTAATGAAAAACTGTTTTTT.

In its sample, this clone was seen a few times. V usage is TRBV10-3 and J usage is TRBJ1-2; 9 nucleotides match TRBD1. The J segment lost 3 bases and the V segment lost 9 bases, leaving 2 bases of the junction unmatched. Per germline, CDR1 ENHRY and CDR2 SYGVKD. The CDR3 is made up of 12 amino acids. CDR3 coding DNA: TGTGCCATACAGGGGGCGGACTATGGCTACACCTTC. Translated, it gives CAIQGADYGYTF.

V gene TRBV19 combines with J gene TRBJ2-3; D is possibly TRBD2 (5 bases). The germline gives CDR1 LNHDA, CDR2 SQIVND (reference sequence). V gave up 5 bases and J gave up 3 bases, with 18 bases separating them. The CDR3 loop spans 16 amino acids. This CDR3 reads CASSVPWGVGTDTQYF. The CDR3 DNA is TGTGCCAGTAGTGTTCCCTGGGGAGTAGGGACAGATACGCAGTATTTT.

The rearrangement links TRBV7-9 to TRBJ2-1; weak D call: TRBD2 (6 bases). CDR1 is SEHNR, CDR2 FQNEAQ, per germline (reference sequence). This CDR3 comprises 15 residues. V gave up 3 bases and J gave up 6 bases, with 15 bases separating them. In DNA form, the CDR3 reads TGTGCCAGCAGCTTGCCACTACGACTAGGCAATGAGCAGTTCTTC. Protein: CASSLPLRLGNEQFF.